The clone carrying this T cell receptor (beta chain) has only one observation. The source of the sample is a study of shared clonotypes between healthy human individuals. The CDR3 extends over 14 amino acids. Per germline, CDR1 SGHVS and CDR2 FNYEAQ. V lost 5 bases and J 4 bases, leaving 12 bases between the germline ends. TCRdb's table, derived via immunoSEQ multiplex PCR, lists solely in-frame clones and lacks some. The repertoire holds millions of clones, with approximately 93% as singletons. Sequencing was performed on naive CD4+ T cells from PBMCs. The subset was: CD45RA+ positively selected. This TCR was sampled from a man aged 18 to 29 in good health. Some clones in this sample may be carry-over from other donors' samples. The chain has TRBV7-6 and TRBJ1-3, with D tentatively TRBD1 (5 bases). CDR3 sequence: CASSPGGSGNTIYF. The CDR3, as DNA: TGTGCCAGCAGCCCGGGGGGGTCAGGAAACACCATATATTTT.